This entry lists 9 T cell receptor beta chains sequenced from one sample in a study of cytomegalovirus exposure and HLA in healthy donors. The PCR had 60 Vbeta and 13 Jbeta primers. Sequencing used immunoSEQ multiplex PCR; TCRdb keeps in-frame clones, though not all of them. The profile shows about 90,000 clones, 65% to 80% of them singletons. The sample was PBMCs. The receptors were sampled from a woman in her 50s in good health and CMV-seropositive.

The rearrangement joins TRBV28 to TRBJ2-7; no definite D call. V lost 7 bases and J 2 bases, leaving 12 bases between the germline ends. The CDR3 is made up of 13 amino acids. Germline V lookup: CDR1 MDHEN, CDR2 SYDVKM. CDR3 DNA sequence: TGTGCCAGCAAGAACGGTGCAACCTACGAGCAGTACTTC. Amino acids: CASKNGATYEQYF.

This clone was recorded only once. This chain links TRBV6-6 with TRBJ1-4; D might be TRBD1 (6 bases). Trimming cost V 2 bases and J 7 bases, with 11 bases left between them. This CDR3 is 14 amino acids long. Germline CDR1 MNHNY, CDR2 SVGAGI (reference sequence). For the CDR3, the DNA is TGTGCCAGCAGTTACCGGGGAGGGGGTGAAAAACTGTTTTTT. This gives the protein CASSYRGGGEKLFF.

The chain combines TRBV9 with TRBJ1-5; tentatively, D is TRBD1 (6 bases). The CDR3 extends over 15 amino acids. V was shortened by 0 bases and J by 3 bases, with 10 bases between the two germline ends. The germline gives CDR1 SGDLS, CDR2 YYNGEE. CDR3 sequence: CASSVGTAYNQPQHF. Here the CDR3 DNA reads TGTGCCAGCAGCGTAGGGACAGCCTACAATCAGCCCCAGCATTTT.

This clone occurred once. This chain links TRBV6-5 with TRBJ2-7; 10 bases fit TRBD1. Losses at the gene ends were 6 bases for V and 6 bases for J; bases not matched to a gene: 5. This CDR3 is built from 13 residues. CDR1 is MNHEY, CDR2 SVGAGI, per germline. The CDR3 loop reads CASRRDRGSEQYF. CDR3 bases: TGTGCCAGCAGACGGGACAGGGGTAGCGAGCAGTACTTC.

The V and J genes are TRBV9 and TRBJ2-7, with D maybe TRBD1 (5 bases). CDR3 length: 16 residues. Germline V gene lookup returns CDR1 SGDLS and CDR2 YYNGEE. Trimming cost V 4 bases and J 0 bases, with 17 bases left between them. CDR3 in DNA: TGTGCCAGCAGCCACCAGGACACCGGAAACTCCTACGAGCAGTACTTC. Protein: CASSHQDTGNSYEQYF.

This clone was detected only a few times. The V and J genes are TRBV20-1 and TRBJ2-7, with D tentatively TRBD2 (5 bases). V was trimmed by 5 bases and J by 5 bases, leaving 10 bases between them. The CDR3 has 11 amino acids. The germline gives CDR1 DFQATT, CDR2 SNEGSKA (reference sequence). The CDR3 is CSADWENEQYF. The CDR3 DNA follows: TGCAGTGCTGACTGGGAGAACGAGCAGTACTTC.

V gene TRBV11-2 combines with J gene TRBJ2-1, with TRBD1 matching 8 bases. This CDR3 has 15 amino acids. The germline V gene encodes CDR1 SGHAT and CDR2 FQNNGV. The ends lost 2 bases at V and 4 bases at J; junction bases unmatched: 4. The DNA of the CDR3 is TGTGCCAGCAGCTTACAGGGGGCGCCTTACAATGAGCAGTTCTTC. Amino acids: CASSLQGAPYNEQFF.

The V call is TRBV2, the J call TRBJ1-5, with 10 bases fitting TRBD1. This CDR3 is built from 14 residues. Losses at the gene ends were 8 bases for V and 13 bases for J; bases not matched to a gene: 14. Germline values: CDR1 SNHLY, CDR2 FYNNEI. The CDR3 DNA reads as TGTGCCAGCCAATCCAACGCCGGGACAGGGGATCAGCATTTT. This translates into CASQSNAGTGDQHF.

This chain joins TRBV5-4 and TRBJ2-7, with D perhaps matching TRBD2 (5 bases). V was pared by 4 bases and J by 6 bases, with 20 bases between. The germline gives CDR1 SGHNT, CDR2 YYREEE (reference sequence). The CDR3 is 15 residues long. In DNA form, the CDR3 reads TGTGCCAGCAGCCTCTTCGGGGTTGCCGCATTCGAGCAGTACTTC. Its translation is CASSLFGVAAFEQYF.